The clone carrying this T cell receptor beta chain has a handful of counts. Its specificity is unknown. This sample was taken from a study of CD8 T cells in ankylosing spondylitis. This CDR3 has 14 residues. Germline CDR1 is SGHKS and CDR2 is YYEKEE (reference sequence). The ends were cut back, 0 bases at V and 3 bases at J, with 7 bases in the middle. Study-level results: Characteristic, it appeared, of ankylosing spondylitis blood was a TCR beta motif of roughly eight highly homologous variants. CD8+ cells made up the disease-linked clones, which were relatively rare in peripheral blood. Matched ankylosing spondylitis synovial fluid reportedly showed significant enrichment of disease-linked clones.

TCRdb analysed the 5' RACE reads with MiXCR anew, one entry per CDR3 protein. The sample has roughly 440,000 distinct CDR3 sequences, approximately 17% seen once. This sequence was found in a male donor with ankylosing spondylitis. The gene calls are TRBV5-5 and TRBJ1-5, with D hard to call. The material sequenced was blood, either unsorted or a sorted T cell fraction (not recorded which). CDR3: CASSLATHNQPQHF. In nucleotides, the CDR3 is TGTGCCAGCAGCTTGGCAACGCACAATCAGCCCCAGCATTTT.